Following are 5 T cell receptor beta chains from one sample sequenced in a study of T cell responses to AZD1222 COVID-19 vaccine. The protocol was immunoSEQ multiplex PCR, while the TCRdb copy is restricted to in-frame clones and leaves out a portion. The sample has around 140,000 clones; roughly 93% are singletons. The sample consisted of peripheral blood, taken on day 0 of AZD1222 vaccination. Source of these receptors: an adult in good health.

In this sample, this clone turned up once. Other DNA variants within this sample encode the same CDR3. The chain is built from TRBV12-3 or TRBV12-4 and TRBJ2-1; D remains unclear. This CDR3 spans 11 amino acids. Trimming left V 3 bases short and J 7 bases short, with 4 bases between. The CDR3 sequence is CASSLGNEQFF. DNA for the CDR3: TGTGCCAGCAGTTTGGGGAATGAGCAGTTCTTC.

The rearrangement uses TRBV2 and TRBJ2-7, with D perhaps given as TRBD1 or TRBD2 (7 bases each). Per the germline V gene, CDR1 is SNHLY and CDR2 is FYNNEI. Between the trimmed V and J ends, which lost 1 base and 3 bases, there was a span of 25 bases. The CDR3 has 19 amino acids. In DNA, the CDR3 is TGTGCCAGCAGTGAAGAGGAGGGGGCCGCGACTAGCCCAAACTACGAGCAGTACTTC. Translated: CASSEEEGAATSPNYEQYF.

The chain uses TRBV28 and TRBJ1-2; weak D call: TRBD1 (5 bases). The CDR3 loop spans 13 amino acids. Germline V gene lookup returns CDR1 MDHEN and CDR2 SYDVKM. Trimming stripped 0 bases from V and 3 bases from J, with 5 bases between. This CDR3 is CASSLWGDYGYTF. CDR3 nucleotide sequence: TGTGCCAGCAGTTTATGGGGGGACTATGGCTACACCTTC.

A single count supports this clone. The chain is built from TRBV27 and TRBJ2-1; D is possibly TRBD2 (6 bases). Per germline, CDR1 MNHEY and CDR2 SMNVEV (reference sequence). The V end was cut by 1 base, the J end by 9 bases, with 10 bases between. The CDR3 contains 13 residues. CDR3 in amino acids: CASSLLSGGEQFF. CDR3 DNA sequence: TGTGCCAGCAGTTTATTGTCCGGGGGTGAGCAGTTCTTC.

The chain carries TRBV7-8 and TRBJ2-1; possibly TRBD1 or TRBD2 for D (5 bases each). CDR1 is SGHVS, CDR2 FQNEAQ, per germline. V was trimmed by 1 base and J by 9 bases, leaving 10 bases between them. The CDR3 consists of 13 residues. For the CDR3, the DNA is TGTGCCAGCAGCTTAGTCGGGACCCCTGAGCAGTTCTTC. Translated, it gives CASSLVGTPEQFF. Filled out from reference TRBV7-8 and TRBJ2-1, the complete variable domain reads GAGVSQSPRYKVAKRGQDVALRCDPISGHVSLFWYQQALGQGPEFLTYFQNEAQLDKSGLPSDRFFAERPEGSVSTLKIQRTQQEDSAVYLCASSLVGTPEQFFGPGTRLTVL.